This T cell receptor beta chain was documented in a study of blood T cells in healthy people across ages. PCR was performed a second time for about 6 to 11 cycles using a sample-barcoded 5' primer and a J-beta primer mix. TCRdb used MiXCR to reprocess the 5' RACE reads, holding one entry per CDR3 protein. The profile shows 550,000 to 650,000 distinct CDR3 sequences, about a quarter of them singletons. In its sample, this clonotype was seen once. Losses at the gene ends were 3 bases for V and 12 bases for J; bases not matched to a gene: 9. This CDR3 has 13 amino acids. CDR1 and CDR2 from the germline V gene are MGHDK and SYGVNS. The same sample was also studied in work on T cells of mothers and their children. This second study says: Whatever RNA was extracted went entirely into cDNA synthesis, at roughly 1.5 ug per 15 ul. Slightly higher overlap, not significant, was seen in related mother-child pairs than in unrelated pairs.

The sequence derives from a boy aged 2 to 10 in good health. The chain joins TRBV25-1 to TRBJ1-2, with 8 bases aligning to TRBD1. The specimen sequenced was blood. The CDR3 spells CASSERTGRGHTF. Here the CDR3 DNA reads TGTGCCAGCAGTGAGAGGACAGGGCGCGGCCACACCTTC.